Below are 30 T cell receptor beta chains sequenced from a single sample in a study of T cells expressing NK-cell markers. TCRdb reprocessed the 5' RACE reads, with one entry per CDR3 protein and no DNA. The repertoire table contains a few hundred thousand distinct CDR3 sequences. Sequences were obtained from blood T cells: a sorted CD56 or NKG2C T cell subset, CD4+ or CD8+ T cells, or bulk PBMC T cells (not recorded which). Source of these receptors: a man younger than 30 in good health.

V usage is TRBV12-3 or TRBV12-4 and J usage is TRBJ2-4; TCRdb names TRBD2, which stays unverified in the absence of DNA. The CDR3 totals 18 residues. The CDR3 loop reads CASSHLRAGTLAKNIQYF.

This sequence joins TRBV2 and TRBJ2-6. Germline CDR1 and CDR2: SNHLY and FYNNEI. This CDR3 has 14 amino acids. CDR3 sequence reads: CASTPSSGANVLTF.

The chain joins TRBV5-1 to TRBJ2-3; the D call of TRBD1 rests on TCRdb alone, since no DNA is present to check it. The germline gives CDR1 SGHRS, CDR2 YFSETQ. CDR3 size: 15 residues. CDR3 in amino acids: CASSPVSGLTDTQYF.

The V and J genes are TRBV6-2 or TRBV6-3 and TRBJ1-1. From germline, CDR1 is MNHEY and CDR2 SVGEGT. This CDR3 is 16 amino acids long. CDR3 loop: CASSYSSGGMNTEAFF.

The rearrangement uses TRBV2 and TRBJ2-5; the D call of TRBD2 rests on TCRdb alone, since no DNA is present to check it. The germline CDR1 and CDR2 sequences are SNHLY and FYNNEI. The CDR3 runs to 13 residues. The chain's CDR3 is CATHTSEQETQYF.

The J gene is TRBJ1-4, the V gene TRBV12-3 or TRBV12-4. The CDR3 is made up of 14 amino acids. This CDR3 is CASSQGTTNEKLFF.

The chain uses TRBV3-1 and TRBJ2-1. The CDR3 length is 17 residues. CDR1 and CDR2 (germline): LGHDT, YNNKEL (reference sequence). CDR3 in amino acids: CASSQGGHREPFDEQFF.

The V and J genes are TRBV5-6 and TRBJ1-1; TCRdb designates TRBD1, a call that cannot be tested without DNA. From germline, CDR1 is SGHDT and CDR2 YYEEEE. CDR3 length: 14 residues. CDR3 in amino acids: CASSLGGRDTEAFF.

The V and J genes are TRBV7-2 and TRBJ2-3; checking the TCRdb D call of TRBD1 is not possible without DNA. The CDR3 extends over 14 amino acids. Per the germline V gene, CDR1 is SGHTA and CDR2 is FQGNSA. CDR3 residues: CASSLFTGGDTQYF.

CDR3 sequence reads: CSVGDSAWETQYF. This chain uses TRBV29-1 with TRBJ2-5; the TRBD1 assignment by TCRdb is unverifiable without DNA. This CDR3 spans 13 amino acids. Germline loops: CDR1 SQVTM, CDR2 ANQGSEA.

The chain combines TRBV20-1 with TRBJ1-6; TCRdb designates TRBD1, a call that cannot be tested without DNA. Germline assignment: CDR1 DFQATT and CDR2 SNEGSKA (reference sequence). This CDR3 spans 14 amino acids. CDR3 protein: CSVSQGASDSPLHF.

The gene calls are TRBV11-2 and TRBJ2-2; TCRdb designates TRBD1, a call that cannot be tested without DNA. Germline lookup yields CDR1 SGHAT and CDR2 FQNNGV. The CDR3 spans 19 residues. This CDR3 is CASSTEKGQGWPLAGELFF.

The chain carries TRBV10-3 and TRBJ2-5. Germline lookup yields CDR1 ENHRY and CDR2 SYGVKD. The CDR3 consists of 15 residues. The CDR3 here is CAISESSRPQETQYF.

The CDR3 region is CASSDTLSGANTQYF. J is TRBJ2-3 and V is TRBV25-1; TCRdb picks TRBD1, but there is no DNA to check that call. In germline, CDR1 is MGHDK, CDR2 SYGVNS. The CDR3 runs to 15 residues.

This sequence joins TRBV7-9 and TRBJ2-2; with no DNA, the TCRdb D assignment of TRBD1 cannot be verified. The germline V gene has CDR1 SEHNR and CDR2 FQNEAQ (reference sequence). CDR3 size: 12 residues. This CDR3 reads CASSRPNGELFF.

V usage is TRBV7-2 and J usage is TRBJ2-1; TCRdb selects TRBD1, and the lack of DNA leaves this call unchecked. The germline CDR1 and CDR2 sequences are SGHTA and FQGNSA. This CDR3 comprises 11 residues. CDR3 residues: CATGTITEQFF.

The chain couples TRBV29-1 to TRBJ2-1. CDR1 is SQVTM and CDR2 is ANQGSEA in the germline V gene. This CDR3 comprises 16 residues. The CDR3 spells CSVEGLTDISYNEQFF.

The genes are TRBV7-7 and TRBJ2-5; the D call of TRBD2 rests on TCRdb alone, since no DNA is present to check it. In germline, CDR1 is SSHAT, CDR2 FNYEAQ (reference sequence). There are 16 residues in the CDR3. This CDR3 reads CASSRGTSGPPGTQYF.

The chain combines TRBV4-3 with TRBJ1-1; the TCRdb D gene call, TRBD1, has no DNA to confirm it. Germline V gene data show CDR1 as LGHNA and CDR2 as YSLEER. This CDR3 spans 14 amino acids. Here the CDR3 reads CASSPHRGLTEAFF.

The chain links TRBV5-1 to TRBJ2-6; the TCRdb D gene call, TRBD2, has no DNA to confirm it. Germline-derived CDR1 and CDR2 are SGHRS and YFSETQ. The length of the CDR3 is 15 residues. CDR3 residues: CATSAEGVGANVLTF.

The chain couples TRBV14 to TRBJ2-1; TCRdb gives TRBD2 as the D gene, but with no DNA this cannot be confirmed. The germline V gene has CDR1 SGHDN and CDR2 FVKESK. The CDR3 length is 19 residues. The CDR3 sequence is CASSQSNPTSGIRYNEQFF.

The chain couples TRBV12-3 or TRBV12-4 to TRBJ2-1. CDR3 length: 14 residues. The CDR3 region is CASSWEARWNEQFF.

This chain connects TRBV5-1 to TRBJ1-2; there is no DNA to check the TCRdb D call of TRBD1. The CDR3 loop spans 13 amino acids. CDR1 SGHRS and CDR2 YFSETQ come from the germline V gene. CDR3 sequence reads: CASKPDTFYGYTF.

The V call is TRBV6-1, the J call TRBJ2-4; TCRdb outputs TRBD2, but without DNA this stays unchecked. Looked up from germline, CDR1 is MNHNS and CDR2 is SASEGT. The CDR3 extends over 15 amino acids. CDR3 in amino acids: CASSQLAVAKNIQYF.

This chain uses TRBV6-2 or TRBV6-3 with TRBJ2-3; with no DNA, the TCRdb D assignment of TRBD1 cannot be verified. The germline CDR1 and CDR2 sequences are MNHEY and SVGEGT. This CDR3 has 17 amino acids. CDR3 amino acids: CASSLHRPRQVPDTQYF.

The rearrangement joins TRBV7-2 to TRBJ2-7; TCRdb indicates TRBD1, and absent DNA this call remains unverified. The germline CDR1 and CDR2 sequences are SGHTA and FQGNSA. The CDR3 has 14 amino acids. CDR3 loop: CASSKTGTGESRYF.

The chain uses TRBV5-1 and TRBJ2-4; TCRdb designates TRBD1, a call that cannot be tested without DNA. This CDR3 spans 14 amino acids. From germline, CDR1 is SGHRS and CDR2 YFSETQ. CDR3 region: CASSLGQARDIQYF.

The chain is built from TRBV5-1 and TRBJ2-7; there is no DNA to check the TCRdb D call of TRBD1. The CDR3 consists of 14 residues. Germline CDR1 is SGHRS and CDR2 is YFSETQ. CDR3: CASTGTGSSYEQYF. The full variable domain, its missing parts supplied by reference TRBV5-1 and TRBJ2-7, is KAGVTQTPRYLIKTRGQQVTLSCSPISGHRSVSWYQQTPGQGLQFLFEYFSETQRNKGNFPGRFSGRQFSNSRSEMNVSTLELGDSALYLCASTGTGSSYEQYFGPGTRLTVT.

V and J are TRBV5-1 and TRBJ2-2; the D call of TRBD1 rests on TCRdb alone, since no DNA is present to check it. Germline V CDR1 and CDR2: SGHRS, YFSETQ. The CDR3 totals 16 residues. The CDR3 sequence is CASSTEGALNTGELFF.

The CDR3: CASSFFGGKPDNEQFF. The chain has TRBV5-1 and TRBJ2-1; the TRBD2 assignment by TCRdb is unverifiable without DNA. The CDR3 covers 16 residues. CDR1 and CDR2 from the germline V gene are SGHRS and YFSETQ.